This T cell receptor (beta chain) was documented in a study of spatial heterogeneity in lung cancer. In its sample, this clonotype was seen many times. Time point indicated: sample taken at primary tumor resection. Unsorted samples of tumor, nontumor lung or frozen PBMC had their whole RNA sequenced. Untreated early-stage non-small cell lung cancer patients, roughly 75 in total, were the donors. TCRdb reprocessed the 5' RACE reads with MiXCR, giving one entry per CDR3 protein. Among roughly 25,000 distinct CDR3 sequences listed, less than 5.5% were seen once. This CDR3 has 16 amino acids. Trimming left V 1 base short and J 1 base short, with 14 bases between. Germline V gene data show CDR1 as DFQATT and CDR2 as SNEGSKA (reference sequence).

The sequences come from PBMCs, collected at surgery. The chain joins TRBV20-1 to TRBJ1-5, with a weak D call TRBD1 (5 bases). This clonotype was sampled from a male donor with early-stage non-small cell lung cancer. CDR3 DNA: TGCAGTGCTAGAGCTGCCAGAGGGGCGAGCAATCAGCCCCAGCATTTT. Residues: CSARAARGASNQPQHF.